The source of this T cell receptor beta chain is a study of low-dose radiotherapy and immunotherapy resistance in tumors. Looking at the study overall: The study gave patients oral aspirin 300 mg daily for four cycles from cycle 1 day 1.

Covering alpha and beta chains, TRAV- and TRBV-specific primers were used for the first-strand cDNA. For amplifying TCRs, the PCR ran for about 22 cycles with Phusion, which was used together with a constant-region primer and the adapter on the V primers. Researchers amplified the isolated mRNA using in vitro transcription. TCRdb re-analysed the reads in MiXCR, keeping a single row per CDR3 protein. This table holds some 13,000 distinct CDR3 sequences, roughly 75% found once. CDR3 size: 14 residues. Deletions cut 8 bases from V and 3 bases from J, with 14 bases between. Germline assignment: CDR1 SGHAT and CDR2 FQNNGV.

The chain links TRBV11-2 to TRBJ1-5, with a weak D call TRBD1 (6 bases). The receptor comes from a human donor with advanced metastatic prostate, ovarian, gallbladder or colorectal cancer (not recorded which). This table probably holds off-target reads from a library built for another chain. CDR3 residues: CASSPGGPNQPQHF. In DNA form, the CDR3 reads TGTGCCAGCTCCCCCGGGGGGCCCAATCAGCCCCAGCATTTT.